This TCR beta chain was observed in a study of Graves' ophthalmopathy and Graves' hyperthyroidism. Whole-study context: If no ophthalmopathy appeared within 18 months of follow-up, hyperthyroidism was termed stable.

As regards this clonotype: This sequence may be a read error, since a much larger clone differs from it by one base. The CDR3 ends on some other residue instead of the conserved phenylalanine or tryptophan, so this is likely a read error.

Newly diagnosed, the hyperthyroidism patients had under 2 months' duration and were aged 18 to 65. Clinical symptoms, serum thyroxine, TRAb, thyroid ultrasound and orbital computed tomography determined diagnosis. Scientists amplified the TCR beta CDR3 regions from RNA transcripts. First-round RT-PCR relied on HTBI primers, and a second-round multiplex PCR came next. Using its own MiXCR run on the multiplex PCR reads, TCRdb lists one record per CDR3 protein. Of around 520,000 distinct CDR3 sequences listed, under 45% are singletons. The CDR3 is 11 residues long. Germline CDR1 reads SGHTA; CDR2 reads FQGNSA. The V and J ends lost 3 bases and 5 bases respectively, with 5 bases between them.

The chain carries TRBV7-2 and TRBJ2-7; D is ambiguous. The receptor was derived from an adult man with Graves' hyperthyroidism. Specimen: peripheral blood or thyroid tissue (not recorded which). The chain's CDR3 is CASSLLHEQYY. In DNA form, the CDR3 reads TGTGCCAGCAGCTTGTTACACGAGCAGTACTAC.